This T cell receptor beta chain was profiled in a study of blood T cell repertoires in COVID-19. Study-wide context: Samples taken during acute and convalescent COVID-19 were collected in the United States, Italy and Spain. PBMCs, B-cell-depleted T cells, or T cells were the source of the cDNA or gDNA that made up the material.

Per the authors' pipeline: For nucleated cells, counts were estimated from reference gene primer amplification. Using immunoSEQ multiplex PCR, the repertoire was profiled, and TCRdb retains in-frame clones only, with some absent. The V and J calls and clone size come from that table; D and trimming were worked out from the DNA. This table holds about 200,000 clones, 80% found once. This clone has a single count. CDR3 length equals 13 residues. Germline lookup yields CDR1 SGHNT and CDR2 YYREEE (reference sequence). V was pared by 6 bases and J by 7 bases, with 14 bases between. The TCR comes from a woman between 65 and 79 years old with acute or convalescent COVID-19. The sample was peripheral blood. V gene TRBV5-4 combines with J gene TRBJ2-1; a weak D match, TRBD2 (6 bases). This CDR3 is CASNPWGGNEQFF. CDR3 nucleotides: TGTGCCAGCAACCCTTGGGGAGGTAATGAGCAGTTCTTC.